The 17 T cell receptor beta chains below all came from one sample that was sequenced in a study of blood T cell repertoires in COVID-19. Generated by immunoSEQ multiplex PCR, the TCRdb table keeps only in-frame clones and is missing some. The table shows 90,000 to 110,000 clones, with over 80% occurring only once. The material sequenced was peripheral blood. These receptors were collected from a human donor in a cohort sampled during active COVID-19.

DNA for the CDR3: TGTGCCAGCAGCGTGAGGACAGGGGGCACCTACGAGCAGTACTTC. Its translation is CASSVRTGGTYEQYF. The rearrangement links TRBV7-2 to TRBJ2-7, with 11 bases fitting TRBD1. V was clipped by 5 bases and J by 2 bases; unmatched bases: 5. This CDR3 contains 15 residues. Germline V gene data show CDR1 as SGHTA and CDR2 as FQGNSA.

The V and J genes are TRBV3-1 (or the pseudogene TRBV3-2) and TRBJ2-5, with D unclear. CDR3 size: 12 residues. The germline gives CDR1 LGHDT, CDR2 YNNKEL (reference sequence). The V end lost 1 base, the J end lost 5 bases, and 5 bases lay between the germline ends. The CDR3, as DNA: TGTGCCAGCAGCCAAGTGCGGGAGACCCAGTACTTC. It translates to CASSQVRETQYF.

The gene calls are TRBV4-1 and TRBJ2-1, with 9 bases aligning to TRBD2. The germline CDR1 and CDR2 sequences are MGHRA and YSYEKL. Losses at the gene ends were 2 bases for V and 5 bases for J; bases not matched to a gene: 4. CDR3 length: 15 residues. The CDR3 is CASSQPSGANNEQFF. CDR3 nucleotide sequence: TGCGCCAGCAGCCAACCTAGCGGGGCCAACAATGAGCAGTTCTTC.

The chain has TRBV7-3 and TRBJ2-1; D might be TRBD2 (5 bases). The V gene lost 2 bases and the J gene lost 7 bases, with 15 bases spanning the gap. This CDR3 region has 15 residues. The germline gives CDR1 SGHTA, CDR2 FQGTGA. CDR3 in amino acids: CASSLGLAVRNEQFF. CDR3 nucleotide sequence: TGTGCCAGCAGCTTAGGACTCGCTGTGAGGAATGAGCAGTTCTTC. Filled out from reference TRBV7-3 and TRBJ2-1, the complete variable domain reads GAGVSQTPSNKVTEKGKYVELRCDPISGHTALYWYRQSLGQGPEFLIYFQGTGAADDSGLPNDRFFAVRPEGSVSTLKIQRTERGDSAVYLCASSLGLAVRNEQFFGPGTRLTVL.

The rearrangement uses TRBV4-2 and TRBJ2-1, with 10 bases that match TRBD2. The germline gives CDR1 LGHNA, CDR2 YNFKEQ. The junction had 6 bases not matched to a gene; V was cut back by 0 bases and J by 4 bases. The CDR3 loop spans 17 amino acids. CDR3 sequence (DNA): TGTGCCAGCAGCCAAGATTGGACTAGCGGAAGATACAATGAGCAGTTCTTC. This encodes CASSQDWTSGRYNEQFF.

The chain combines TRBV6-6 with TRBJ1-5; TRBD1 is a possible D gene (6 bases). Per the germline V gene, CDR1 is MNHNY and CDR2 is SVGAGI (reference sequence). Trimming cost V 7 bases and J 2 bases, with 9 bases left between them. The CDR3 runs to 13 residues. The CDR3 spells CASTPGGNQPQHF. The CDR3 nucleotides are TGTGCCAGCACCCCAGGGGGCAATCAGCCCCAGCATTTT.

The V call is TRBV15, the J call TRBJ2-1; D possibly corresponds to TRBD2 (6 bases). The length of the CDR3 is 15 residues. The V end lost 6 bases, the J end lost 7 bases, and 19 bases lay between the germline ends. Germline V gene data show CDR1 as LNHNV and CDR2 as YYDKDF (reference sequence). CDR3 sequence: CATRSRDFARNEQFF. Here the CDR3 DNA reads TGTGCCACCAGATCACGGGACTTCGCTCGAAATGAGCAGTTCTTC.

This chain connects TRBV3-1 (or the pseudogene TRBV3-2) to TRBJ1-1, with D maybe TRBD1 (5 bases). Between the trimmed V and J ends, which lost 1 base and 2 bases, there was a span of 8 bases. CDR3 size: 14 residues. Germline V gene sequence: CDR1 LGHDT, CDR2 YNNKEL (reference sequence). The CDR3 region is CASSQGQTNTEAFF. CDR3 DNA: TGTGCCAGCAGCCAAGGACAGACAAACACTGAAGCTTTCTTT.

This clone was recorded once. The chain combines TRBV4-1 with TRBJ1-6; 7 nucleotides line up with TRBD1. The junction had 9 bases not matched to a gene; V was cut back by 4 bases and J by 6 bases. The CDR3 extends over 16 amino acids. CDR1 and CDR2 from the germline V gene are MGHRA and YSYEKL. CDR3 DNA: TGCGCCAGCAGCCTCGGAGACAGGGCCTTTAATTCACCCCTCCACTTT. Translation: CASSLGDRAFNSPLHF.

V usage is TRBV9 and J usage is TRBJ2-5, with 8 bases aligning to TRBD1. Trimming took 4 bases from V and 5 from J; bases not matched to a gene: 10. The germline gives CDR1 SGDLS, CDR2 YYNGEE. This CDR3 has 15 amino acids. CDR3 loop: CASSIRQGSVETQYF. The CDR3 DNA follows: TGTGCCAGCAGCATCAGACAGGGGTCGGTTGAGACCCAGTACTTC.

The CDR3 nucleotides read TGTGCCAGCAGCGTAGGTGGGCTAAGCTCCTACGAGCAGTACTTC. This encodes CASSVGGLSSYEQYF. The chain carries TRBV9 and TRBJ2-7; D gene uncertain. Germline assignment: CDR1 SGDLS and CDR2 YYNGEE. The CDR3 consists of 15 residues. V dropped 0 bases and J dropped 0 bases, with 10 bases sitting between them.

The chain recombines TRBV7-2 with TRBJ2-3; 10 bases align to TRBD2. Trimming cost V 5 bases and J 5 bases; bases outside gene matches: 10. The germline V gene encodes CDR1 SGHTA and CDR2 FQGNSA. The CDR3 spans 16 residues. CDR3 protein: CASSPGRLAGEDTQYF. DNA for the CDR3: TGTGCCAGCAGCCCCGGCCGGCTAGCGGGAGAAGATACGCAGTATTTT.

The V and J genes are TRBV15 and TRBJ2-3, with a tentative D call TRBD1 (5 bases). CDR3 length equals 15 residues. V dropped 0 bases and J dropped 1 base, with 8 bases sitting between them. Germline loops: CDR1 LNHNV, CDR2 YYDKDF (reference sequence). CDR3 residues: CATSRDQGGTDTQYF. The CDR3 bases are TGTGCCACCAGCAGAGATCAGGGTGGCACAGATACGCAGTATTTT.

The chain uses TRBV5-6 and TRBJ2-1; 9 bases are a match to TRBD2. V was clipped by 1 base and J by 12 bases; unmatched bases: 11. This CDR3 contains 15 residues. Germline V lookup: CDR1 SGHDT, CDR2 YYEEEE. The CDR3 sequence is CASSLSSGANPGQFF. CDR3 nucleotide sequence: TGTGCCAGCAGCTTGTCTAGCGGGGCGAATCCCGGGCAGTTCTTC.

The chain carries TRBV28 and TRBJ2-4; possibly TRBD1 for D (6 bases). Germline V lookup: CDR1 MDHEN, CDR2 SYDVKM. Trimming cost V 6 bases and J 4 bases, with 10 bases left between them. There are 13 residues in the CDR3. CDR3 DNA sequence: TGTGCCAGCAGCTCCACAGGGAAAAACATTCAGTACTTC. Translation: CASSSTGKNIQYF.

The CDR3 bases are TGTGCCAGCAGTTACACCGGACTAGCGGGAGGGAATGAGCAGTTCTTC. Protein: CASSYTGLAGGNEQFF. The rearrangement uses TRBV6-5 and TRBJ2-1, with 15 bases matching TRBD2. CDR1 is MNHEY, CDR2 SVGAGI, per germline. V shed 2 bases and J 7 bases; nucleotides not matched to a gene: 3. CDR3 length equals 16 residues.

This sequence joins TRBV7-9 and TRBJ2-5; 7 nucleotides line up with TRBD1. Germline V gene sequence: CDR1 SEHNR, CDR2 FQNEAQ (reference sequence). Trimming cost V 4 bases and J 5 bases; bases outside gene matches: 10. The CDR3 runs to 15 residues. CDR3 region: CASSYRQGDRETQYF. The CDR3 DNA follows: TGTGCCAGCAGCTACCGACAGGGTGATAGGGAGACCCAGTACTTC. The whole variable domain, remainder taken from reference TRBV7-9 and TRBJ2-5, is DTGVSQNPRHKITKRGQNVTFRCDPISEHNRLYWYRQTLGQGPEFLTYFQNEAQLEKSRLLSDRFSAERPKGSFSTLEIQRTEQGDSAMYLCASSYRQGDRETQYFGPGTRLLVL.